A selection of T cell receptor beta chains follows, all from one sample in a study of graft-versus-host responses after intestinal transplantation. Their target antigens are unknown. TCRdb's copy holds only in-frame clones and misses some; the assay was immunoSEQ multiplex PCR. The data contain more than 80,000 clones, around 83% of them singletons. The sequencing used unstimulated CD8+ T cells sorted from spleen or lymph node cells, collected before intestinal transplant. These receptors originate from a human donor who received an intestinal transplant. The CDR3 runs from the conserved cysteine through the conserved F or W. The order of the fields is V gene, CDR3 protein.

TRBV7-9 CASSGSSYNSPLHF
TRBV11-2 CASSSDALSGGFQETQYF
TRBV5-5 CASSSKGRDTEAFF
TRBV7-9 CASSSGQGANTEAFF
TRBV5-5 CASSTGGSTYEQYF
TRBV9 CASSATGGRGYGYTF
TRBV5-4 CASSWLAGSNEQFF
TRBV18 CASSHEWDTNTGELFF
TRBV7-8 CASGNLGVKNIQYF
TRBV4-1 CASSQEDQPMETQYF
TRBV5-1 CASSLGDNTEAFF
TRBV6-1 CASSSDRGDYEQYF
TRBV11-2 CASSSLAGGGTGELFF
TRBV5-4 CASSLLSGELFF
TRBV27 CASSLFESPSYNEQFF
TRBV5-6 CASSALRDSPYEQFF
TRBV5-6 CASSWGAGRGYGYTF
TRBV11-1 CASSSLTSGDYEQYF
TRBV11-1 CASSLPRSGSPTYEQYF
TRBV27 CASSLSNNEQFF
TRBV7-8 CASSLEGWAVTSYEQYF
TRBV28 CASSLWTSGRDNEQFF
TRBV13 CASSTTSGFGDTQYF
TRBV5-4 CASSLGRQGLTRGYEQYF
TRBV6-5 CASSYSGRASEQFF
TRBV27 CASRVAGAYNEQFF
TRBV2 CASSEAGREETQYF
TRBV11-3 CASSLEPYRGIRKTEAFF
TRBV25-1 CASSEYLGEANNEQFF
TRBV25-1 CASSGTAYEQYF
TRBV4-2 CASSHRVPSATQYF
TRBV18 CASSLPRPVNLGALHF
TRBV30 CAWSASGRSTEAFF
TRBV7-9 CASSLELSSGETQYF
TRBV5-1 CASYQGGPSDTQYF
TRBV18 CASSPQGDQETQYF
TRBV19 CASSTPRSEAFF
TRBV13 CASSLTGVEAQETQYF
TRBV9 CASSVWTGGTGELFF
TRBV19 CASSPWTSGNNEQFF
TRBV9 CASSPGSSYEQYF
TRBV5-1 CASSSGLGLAGTGELFF
TRBV5-1 CASSLGWTGNYEQYF
TRBV9 CASSVSGEQFF
TRBV27 CASSFGGLSPLHF
TRBV6-5 CASSYSTDAGYGYTF
TRBV6-6 CASSYEGVPSYEQYF
TRBV7-9 CASRRATDTQYF
TRBV14 CASSQYGLAPYNEQFF
TRBV28 CASSLQLAGTDTQYF
TRBV29-1 CSVVLAGDYEQYF